This T cell receptor beta chain was profiled in a study of blood T cell repertoires in COVID-19. Looking at the study overall: The United States, Italy and Spain were the sources of the acute and convalescent COVID-19 samples.

Germline-derived CDR1 and CDR2 are MDHEN and SYDVKM. Trimming cost V 5 bases and J 7 bases, with 11 bases left between them. The CDR3 contains 12 residues. Produced via immunoSEQ multiplex PCR; TCRdb's table is partial and in-frame only. The repertoire holds around 85,000 clones, with roughly 89% as singletons. The rearrangement joins TRBV28 to TRBJ2-5, with D uncertain. This clonotype was obtained from an elderly woman with active or convalescent COVID-19. The specimen was peripheral blood. CDR3 nucleotide sequence: TGTGCCAGCAGTGGGCTTCGGTTGACCCAGTACTTC. Translating gives CASSGLRLTQYF.